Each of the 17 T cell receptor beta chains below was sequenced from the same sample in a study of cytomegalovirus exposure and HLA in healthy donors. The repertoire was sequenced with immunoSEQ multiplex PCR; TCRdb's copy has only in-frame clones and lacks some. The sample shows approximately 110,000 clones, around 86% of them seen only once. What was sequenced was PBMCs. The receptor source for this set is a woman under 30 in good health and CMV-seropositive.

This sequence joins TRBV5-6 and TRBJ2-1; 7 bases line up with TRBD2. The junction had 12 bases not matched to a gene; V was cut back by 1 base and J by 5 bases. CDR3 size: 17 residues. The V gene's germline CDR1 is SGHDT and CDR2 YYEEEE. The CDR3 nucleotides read TGTGCCAGCAGCTTGCCCGGCGGGAACGCGGGGGACAATGAGCAGTTCTTC. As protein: CASSLPGGNAGDNEQFF.

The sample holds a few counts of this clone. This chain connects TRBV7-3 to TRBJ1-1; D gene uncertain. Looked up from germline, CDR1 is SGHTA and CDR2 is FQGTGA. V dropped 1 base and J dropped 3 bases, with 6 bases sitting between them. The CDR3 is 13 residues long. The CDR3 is CASSLNSYTEAFF. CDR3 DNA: TGTGCCAGCAGCTTAAACAGCTACACTGAAGCTTTCTTT.

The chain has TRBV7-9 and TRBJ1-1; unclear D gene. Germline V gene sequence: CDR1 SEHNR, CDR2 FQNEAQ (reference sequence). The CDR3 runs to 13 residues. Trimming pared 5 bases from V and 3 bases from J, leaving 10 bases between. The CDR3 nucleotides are TGTGCCAGCAGCCTACTAACGGACACTGAAGCTTTCTTT. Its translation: CASSLLTDTEAFF.

The CDR3 DNA reads TGCAGCGTTGAAGGGGGCGGACTAGCGGGGGCCTACAATGAGCAGTTCTTC. Residues: CSVEGGGLAGAYNEQFF. V usage is TRBV29-1 and J usage is TRBJ2-1; the match to TRBD2 covers 13 bases. Germline CDR1 and CDR2: SQVTM and ANQGSEA. J was trimmed by 2 bases and V by 1 base; bases with no gene match: 5. CDR3 size: 17 residues.

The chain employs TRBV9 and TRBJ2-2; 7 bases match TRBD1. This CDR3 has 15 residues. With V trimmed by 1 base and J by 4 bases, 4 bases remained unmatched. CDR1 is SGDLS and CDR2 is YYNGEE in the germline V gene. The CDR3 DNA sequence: TGTGCCAGCAGCGTATCCGGGACAGTCACCGGGGAGCTGTTTTTT. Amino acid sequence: CASSVSGTVTGELFF. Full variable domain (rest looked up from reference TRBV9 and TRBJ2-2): DSGVTQTPKHLITATGQRVTLRCSPRSGDLSVYWYQQSLDQGLQFLIQYYNGEERAKGNILERFSAQQFPDLHSELNLSSLELGDSALYFCASSVSGTVTGELFFGEGSRLTVL.

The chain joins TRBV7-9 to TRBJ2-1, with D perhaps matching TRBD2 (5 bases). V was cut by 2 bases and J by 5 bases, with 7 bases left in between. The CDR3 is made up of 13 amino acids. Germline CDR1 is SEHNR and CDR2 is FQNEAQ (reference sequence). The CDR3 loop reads CASSLKRDNEQFF. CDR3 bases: TGTGCCAGCAGCTTAAAGAGGGACAATGAGCAGTTCTTC.

The CDR3 is CASITGGFSPLHF. The CDR3 bases are TGTGCCAGCATCACAGGGGGGTTTTCACCCCTCCACTTT. V usage is TRBV6-1 and J usage is TRBJ1-6, with 8 bases identical to TRBD1. This CDR3 has 13 amino acids. Germline CDR1 is MNHNS and CDR2 is SASEGT. J lost 9 bases, V lost 7 bases, and 5 bases had no gene match.

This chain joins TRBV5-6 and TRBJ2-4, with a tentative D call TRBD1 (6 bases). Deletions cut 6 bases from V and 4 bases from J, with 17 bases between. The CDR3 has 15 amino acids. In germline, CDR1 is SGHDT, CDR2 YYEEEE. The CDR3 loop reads CASNSRGPEKNIQYF. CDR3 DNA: TGTGCCAGCAATAGCAGGGGTCCGGAGAAAAACATTCAGTACTTC.

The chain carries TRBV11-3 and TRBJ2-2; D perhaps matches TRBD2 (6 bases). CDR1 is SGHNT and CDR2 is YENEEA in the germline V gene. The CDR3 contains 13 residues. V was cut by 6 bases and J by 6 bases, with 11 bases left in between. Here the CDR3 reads CASSQAGPGELFF. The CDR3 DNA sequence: TGTGCCAGCAGTCAAGCGGGTCCCGGGGAGCTGTTTTTT.

Here the CDR3 reads CASRVDRGRNTDTQYF. CDR3 nucleotide sequence: TGTGCCAGCAGAGTCGACAGGGGGCGAAACACAGATACGCAGTATTTT. J is TRBJ2-3 and V is TRBV2; 10 nucleotides line up with TRBD1. J gave up 2 bases and V 6 bases, and 8 bases lay outside the gene matches. Germline assignment: CDR1 SNHLY and CDR2 FYNNEI. This CDR3 is 16 amino acids long.

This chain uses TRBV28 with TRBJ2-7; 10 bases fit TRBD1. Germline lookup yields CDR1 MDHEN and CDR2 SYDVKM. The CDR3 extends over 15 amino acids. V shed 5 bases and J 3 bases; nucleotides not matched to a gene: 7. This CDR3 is CASSASGTGDYEQYF. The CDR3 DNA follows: TGTGCCAGCAGTGCGTCCGGGACAGGGGACTACGAGCAGTACTTC.

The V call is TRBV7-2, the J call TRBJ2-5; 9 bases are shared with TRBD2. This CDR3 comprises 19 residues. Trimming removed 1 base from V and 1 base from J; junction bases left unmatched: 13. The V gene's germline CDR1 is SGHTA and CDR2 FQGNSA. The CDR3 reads CASSLVSGGPGMGQETQYF. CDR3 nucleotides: TGTGCCAGCAGCTTAGTCAGCGGGGGGCCCGGAATGGGCCAAGAGACCCAGTACTTC.

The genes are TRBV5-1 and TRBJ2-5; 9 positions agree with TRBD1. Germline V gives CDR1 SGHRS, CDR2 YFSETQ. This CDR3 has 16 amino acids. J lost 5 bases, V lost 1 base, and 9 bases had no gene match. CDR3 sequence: CASSLLRDRVGETQYF. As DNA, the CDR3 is TGCGCCAGCAGCTTGCTCCGGGACAGGGTCGGGGAGACCCAGTACTTC.

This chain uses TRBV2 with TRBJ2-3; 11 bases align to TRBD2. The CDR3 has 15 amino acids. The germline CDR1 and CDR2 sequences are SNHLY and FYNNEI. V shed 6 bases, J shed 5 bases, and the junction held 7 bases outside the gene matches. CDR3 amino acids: CASRELAGAGDTQYF. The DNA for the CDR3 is TGTGCCAGCAGAGAACTAGCGGGAGCTGGAGATACGCAGTATTTT.

The CDR3 sequence is CASSPNLDTEAFF. The CDR3 region has the DNA TGTGCCAGCTCACCAAACTTGGACACTGAAGCTTTCTTT. This rearrangement joins TRBV18 to TRBJ1-1, with D unclear. The CDR3 contains 13 residues. CDR1 and CDR2 from the germline V gene are KGHSH and LQKENI. The ends were cut back, 2 bases at V and 3 bases at J, with 7 bases in the middle. The full variable domain, its missing parts supplied by reference TRBV18 and TRBJ1-1, is NAGVMQNPRHLVRRRGQEARLRCSPMKGHSHVYWYRQLPEEGLKFMVYLQKENIIDESGMPKERFSAEFPKEGPSILRIQQVVRGDSAAYFCASSPNLDTEAFFGQGTRLTVV.

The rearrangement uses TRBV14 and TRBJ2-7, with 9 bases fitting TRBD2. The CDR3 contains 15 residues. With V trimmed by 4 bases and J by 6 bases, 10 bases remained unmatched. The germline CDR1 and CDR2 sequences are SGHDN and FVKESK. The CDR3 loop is CASSLGAGGLSEQYF. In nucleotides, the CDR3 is TGTGCCAGCAGCCTGGGGGCGGGAGGGCTTTCCGAGCAGTACTTC.

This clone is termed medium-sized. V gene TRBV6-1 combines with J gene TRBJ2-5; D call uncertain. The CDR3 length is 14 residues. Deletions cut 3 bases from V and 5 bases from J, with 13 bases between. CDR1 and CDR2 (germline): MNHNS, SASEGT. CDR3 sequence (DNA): TGTGCCAGCAGTGATGGGCAGGCCCCCGAGACCCAGTACTTC. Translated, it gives CASSDGQAPETQYF.